The 16 T cell receptor beta chains below come from one sample, sequenced in a study of shared clonotypes between healthy human individuals. Data came from immunoSEQ multiplex PCR; TCRdb stores just in-frame clones and leaves some out. The sample holds fewer than 1.6 million clones, 97% to 99% seen once. The sequenced sample consisted of naive CD4+ T cells sorted from blood. Noted subset: CD45RA+ positively selected. The origin of the receptors is a man aged 25-40 years in good health.

This chain joins TRBV11-3 and TRBJ2-3; a possible D gene is TRBD2 (6 bases). V was pared by 2 bases and J by 0 bases, with 12 bases between. The CDR3 loop spans 16 amino acids. Germline V gives CDR1 SGHNT, CDR2 YENEEA. CDR3 in amino acids: CASSLRKGLSTDTQYF. DNA of the CDR3: TGTGCCAGCAGCTTACGAAAGGGACTTAGCACAGATACGCAGTATTTT. The full variable domain, its missing parts supplied by reference TRBV11-3 and TRBJ2-3, is EAGVVQSPRYKIIEKKQPVAFWCNPISGHNTLYWYLQNLGQGPELLIRYENEEAVDDSQLPKDRFSAERLKGVDSTLKIQPAELGDSAVYLCASSLRKGLSTDTQYFGPGTRLTVL.

This rearrangement joins TRBV2 to TRBJ2-4, with TRBD1 identical over 10 bases. Germline V CDR1 and CDR2: SNHLY, FYNNEI. Losses at the gene ends were 1 base for V and 0 bases for J; bases not matched to a gene: 0. The CDR3 loop spans 16 amino acids. The CDR3 sequence is CASSEGQGAAKNIQYF. CDR3 bases: TGTGCCAGCAGTGAAGGACAGGGGGCAGCCAAAAACATTCAGTACTTC.

The chain joins TRBV25-1 to TRBJ1-2, with 8 nucleotides matching TRBD1. CDR1 is MGHDK, CDR2 SYGVNS, per germline. The CDR3 extends over 13 amino acids. With 5 bases clipped from V and 13 bases from J, the junction kept 12 bases outside the gene matches. CDR3 bases: TGTGCCAGCAGTTATACCGGACAGGGACGGACCACCTTC. Residues: CASSYTGQGRTTF.

This clone appeared a single time. The chain joins TRBV7-9 to TRBJ2-3; 10 positions agree with TRBD1. The germline V gene encodes CDR1 SEHNR and CDR2 FQNEAQ (reference sequence). CDR3 length equals 13 residues. Unmatched junction bases numbered 0, after V lost 6 bases and J lost 3 bases. The CDR3 here is CASRDRGTDTQYF. CDR3 in DNA: TGTGCCAGCAGGGACAGGGGGACAGATACGCAGTATTTT.

The chain combines TRBV10-3 with TRBJ2-7, with D tentatively TRBD2 (6 bases). Germline V lookup: CDR1 ENHRY, CDR2 SYGVKD. V was trimmed by 7 bases and J by 2 bases, leaving 9 bases between them. The CDR3 runs to 12 residues. The CDR3 DNA reads as TGTGCCATCACAGGAGGGGCCTACGAGCAGTACTTC. This encodes CAITGGAYEQYF.

The rearrangement joins TRBV20-1 to TRBJ2-3; D is unclear. Deletions cut 3 bases from V and 7 bases from J, with 8 bases between. The CDR3 runs 11 residues. The germline V gene has CDR1 DFQATT and CDR2 SNEGSKA (reference sequence). The CDR3 nucleotides read TGCAGTGCTAGTGAGGCCCATACGCAGTATTTT. It codes for CSASEAHTQYF.

This clone was seen a single time. The chain has TRBV5-1 and TRBJ2-7, with TRBD2 identical over 14 bases. With V trimmed by 7 bases and J by 1 base, 4 bases remained unmatched. CDR3 size: 15 residues. Germline V gene lookup returns CDR1 SGHRS and CDR2 YFSETQ. CDR3 coding DNA: TGCGCCAGCGGGACTAGCGGGAGTAGGTCCTACGAGCAGTACTTC. This encodes CASGTSGSRSYEQYF. The entire variable domain, with the rest obtained from reference TRBV5-1 and TRBJ2-7, is as follows: KAGVTQTPRYLIKTRGQQVTLSCSPISGHRSVSWYQQTPGQGLQFLFEYFSETQRNKGNFPGRFSGRQFSNSRSEMNVSTLELGDSALYLCASGTSGSRSYEQYFGPGTRLTVT.

The gene calls are TRBV10-3 and TRBJ2-7; a possible D gene is TRBD2 (6 bases). V shed 2 bases and J shed 3 bases, with 8 bases lying between them. CDR1 and CDR2 (germline): ENHRY, SYGVKD. The CDR3 extends over 13 amino acids. The CDR3 DNA sequence: TGTGCCATCAGTGAGGGACTAAACTACGAGCAGTACTTC. Its translation is CAISEGLNYEQYF.

On this clone: The sample has other DNA sequences that encode this CDR3 too. The chain is built from TRBV7-3 and TRBJ2-6, with D hard to call. V was cut by 1 base and J by 4 bases, with 8 bases left in between. The V gene's germline CDR1 is SGHTA and CDR2 FQGTGA. The CDR3 is made up of 15 amino acids. The CDR3 nucleotides are TGTGCCAGCAGCTTAAGAGGTTCCGGGGCCAACGTCCTGACTTTC. This sequence encodes CASSLRGSGANVLTF. Full variable domain (remainder filled in from reference TRBV7-3 and TRBJ2-6): GAGVSQTPSNKVTEKGKYVELRCDPISGHTALYWYRQSLGQGPEFLIYFQGTGAADDSGLPNDRFFAVRPEGSVSTLKIQRTERGDSAVYLCASSLRGSGANVLTFGAGSRLTVL.

V is TRBV14 and J is TRBJ2-1; D tentatively reads TRBD1 or TRBD2 (6 bases each). Trimming stripped 0 bases from V and 4 bases from J, with 13 bases between. The CDR3 runs to 16 residues. CDR1 and CDR2 from the germline V gene are SGHDN and FVKESK. CDR3: CASSQDGGRVYNEQFF. The CDR3 DNA follows: TGTGCCAGCAGCCAAGATGGGGGGCGAGTTTACAATGAGCAGTTCTTC.

V gene TRBV7-7 combines with J gene TRBJ2-3; 11 nucleotides agree with TRBD2. CDR1 SSHAT and CDR2 FNYEAQ come from the germline V gene (reference sequence). V lost 5 bases, J lost 5 bases, and 3 bases stayed unmatched. The CDR3 sequence is 14 residues long. The CDR3 sequence is CASSLGLAGDTQYF. The DNA for the CDR3 is TGTGCCAGCAGCCTAGGACTAGCGGGAGATACGCAGTATTTT. The variable domain in full, with the rest retrieved from reference TRBV7-7 and TRBJ2-3, is GAGVSQSPRYKVTKRGQDVTLRCDPISSHATLYWYQQALGQGPEFLTYFNYEAQPDKSGLPSDRFSAERPEGSISTLTIQRTEQRDSAMYRCASSLGLAGDTQYFGPGTRLTVL.

CDR3 in amino acids: CASSLRRTYNEQFF. The DNA for the CDR3 is TGTGCCAGCAGCTTAAGGCGGACATACAATGAGCAGTTCTTC. This rearrangement joins TRBV13 to TRBJ2-1; a possible D gene is TRBD1 (5 bases). The V gene's germline CDR1 is PRHDT and CDR2 FYEKMQ (reference sequence). V dropped 2 bases and J dropped 4 bases, with 9 bases sitting between them. The length of the CDR3 is 14 residues. Full variable domain (rest looked up from reference TRBV13 and TRBJ2-1): AAGVIQSPRHLIKEKRETATLKCYPIPRHDTVYWYQQGPGQDPQFLISFYEKMQSDKGSIPDRFSAQQFSDYHSELNMSSLELGDSALYFCASSLRRTYNEQFFGPGTRLTVL.

For the CDR3, the DNA is TGTGCCAGCGGAAGACTGGGACAGGTTGGCTATGGCTACACCTTC. It specifies CASGRLGQVGYGYTF. This chain uses TRBV28 with TRBJ1-2; 8 bases are shared with TRBD1. The CDR3 is 15 amino acids. The V gene end was trimmed by 8 bases and the J gene end by 4 bases; junction bases not matched to a gene: 12. The germline gives CDR1 MDHEN, CDR2 SYDVKM.

J is TRBJ2-1 and V is TRBV28; possible D gene TRBD2, 5 bases. The CDR3 is 17 residues long. Germline lookup yields CDR1 MDHEN and CDR2 SYDVKM. The V and J ends lost 0 bases and 7 bases respectively, with 19 bases between them. CDR3 residues: CASSLWVGAFPSNEQFF. DNA for the CDR3: TGTGCCAGCAGTTTATGGGTGGGAGCGTTCCCATCTAATGAGCAGTTCTTC.

The chain links TRBV6-4 to TRBJ2-7; D is possibly TRBD2 (5 bases). There are 13 residues in the CDR3. From germline, CDR1 is MRHNA and CDR2 SNTAGT. Deletions cut 9 bases from V and 3 bases from J, with 15 bases between. The CDR3 nucleotides read TGTGCCAGATACAGACTAAAGCTCTACGAGCAGTACTTC. Translation: CARYRLKLYEQYF.

The chain uses TRBV7-2 and TRBJ1-1, with TRBD1 identical over 10 bases. Per the germline V gene, CDR1 is SGHTA and CDR2 is FQGNSA. The trim removed 5 bases at V and 6 bases at J, leaving 18 bases unmatched. The CDR3 has 18 residues. CDR3 DNA: TGTGCCAGCAGCATTCGCCCAGACAGGGGGCGCCGGCAGCCTGAAGCTTTCTTT. Protein product: CASSIRPDRGRRQPEAFF.